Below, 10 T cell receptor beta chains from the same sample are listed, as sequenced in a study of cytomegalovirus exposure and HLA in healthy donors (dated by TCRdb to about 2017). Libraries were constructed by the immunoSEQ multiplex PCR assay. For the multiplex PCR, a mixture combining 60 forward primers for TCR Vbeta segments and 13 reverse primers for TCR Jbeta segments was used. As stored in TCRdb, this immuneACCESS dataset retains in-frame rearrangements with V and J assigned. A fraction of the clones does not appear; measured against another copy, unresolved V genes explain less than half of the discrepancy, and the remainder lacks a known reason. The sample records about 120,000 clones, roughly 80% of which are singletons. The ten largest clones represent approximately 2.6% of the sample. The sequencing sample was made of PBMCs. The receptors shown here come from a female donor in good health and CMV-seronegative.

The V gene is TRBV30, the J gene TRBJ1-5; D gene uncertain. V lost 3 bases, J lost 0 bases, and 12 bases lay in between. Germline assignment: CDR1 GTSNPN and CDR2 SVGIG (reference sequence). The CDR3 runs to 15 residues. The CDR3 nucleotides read TGTGCCTGGAGCACACGGGGATATAGCAATCAGCCCCAGCATTTT. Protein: CAWSTRGYSNQPQHF.

The CDR3 here is CASSAGGMGVNQPQHF. In nucleotides, the CDR3 is TGTGCCAGCAGTGCTGGGGGCATGGGAGTCAATCAGCCCCAGCATTTT. This chain links TRBV6-1 with TRBJ1-5; the D gene is possibly TRBD1 (6 bases). V shed 4 bases and J shed 3 bases, with 16 bases lying between them. The CDR3 runs to 16 residues. The V gene's germline CDR1 is MNHNS and CDR2 SASEGT.

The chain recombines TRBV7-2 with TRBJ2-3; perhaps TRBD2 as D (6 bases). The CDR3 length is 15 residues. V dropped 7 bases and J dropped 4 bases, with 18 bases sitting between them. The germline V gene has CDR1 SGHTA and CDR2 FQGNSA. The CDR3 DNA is TGTGCCAGCACCCCTGGACTATCCGGGGCAGATACGCAGTATTTT. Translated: CASTPGLSGADTQYF.

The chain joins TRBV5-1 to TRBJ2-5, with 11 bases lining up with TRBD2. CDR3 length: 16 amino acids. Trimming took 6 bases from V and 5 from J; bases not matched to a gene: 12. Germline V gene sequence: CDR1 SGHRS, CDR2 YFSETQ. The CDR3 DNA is TGCGCCAGCAAGGTTTTTTCTAGCGGGGGGTTGGAGACCCAGTACTTC. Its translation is CASKVFSSGGLETQYF.

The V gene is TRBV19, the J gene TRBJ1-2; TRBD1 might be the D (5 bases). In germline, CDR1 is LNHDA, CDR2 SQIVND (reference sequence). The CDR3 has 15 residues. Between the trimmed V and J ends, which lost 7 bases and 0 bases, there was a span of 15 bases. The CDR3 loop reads CASKGQASPNYGYTF. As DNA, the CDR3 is TGTGCCAGTAAGGGGCAGGCCTCTCCTAACTATGGCTACACCTTC.

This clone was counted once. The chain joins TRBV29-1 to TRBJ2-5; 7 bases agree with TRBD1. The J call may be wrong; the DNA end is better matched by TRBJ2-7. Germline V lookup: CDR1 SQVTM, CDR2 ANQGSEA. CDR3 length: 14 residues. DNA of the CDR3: TGCAGCGTTGAAGATGTGGGACAGTTCGCCGAGCAGTACTTC. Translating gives CSVEDVGQFAEQYF.

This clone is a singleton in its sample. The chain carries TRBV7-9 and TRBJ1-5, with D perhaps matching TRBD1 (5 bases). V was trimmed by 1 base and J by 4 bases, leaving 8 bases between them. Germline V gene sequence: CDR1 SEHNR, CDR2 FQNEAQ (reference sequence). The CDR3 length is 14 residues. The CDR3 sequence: CASSLGGVNQPQHF. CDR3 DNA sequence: TGTGCCAGCAGCTTAGGGGGGGTAAATCAGCCCCAGCATTTT.

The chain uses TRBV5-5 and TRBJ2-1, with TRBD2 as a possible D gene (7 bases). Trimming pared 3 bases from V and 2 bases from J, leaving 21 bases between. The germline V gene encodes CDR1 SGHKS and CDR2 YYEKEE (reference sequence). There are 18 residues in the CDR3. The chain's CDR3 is CASSSDGFGGGPYNEQFF. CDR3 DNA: TGTGCCAGCAGCTCCGACGGGTTTGGCGGGGGCCCCTACAATGAGCAGTTCTTC.

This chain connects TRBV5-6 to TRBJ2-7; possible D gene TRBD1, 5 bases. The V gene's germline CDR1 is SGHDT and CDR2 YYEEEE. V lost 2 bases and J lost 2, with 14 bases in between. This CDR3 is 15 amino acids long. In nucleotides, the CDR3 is TGTGCCAGCAGCTTACTGGGCCGGACAACCTACGAGCAGTACTTC. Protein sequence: CASSLLGRTTYEQYF.

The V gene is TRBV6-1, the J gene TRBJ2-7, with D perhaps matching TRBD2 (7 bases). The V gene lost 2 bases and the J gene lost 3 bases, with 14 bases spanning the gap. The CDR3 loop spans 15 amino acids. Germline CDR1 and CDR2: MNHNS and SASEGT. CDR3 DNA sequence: TGTGCCAGCAGTGAAAAGGCGGGGGCAAACTACGAGCAGTACTTC. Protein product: CASSEKAGANYEQYF.